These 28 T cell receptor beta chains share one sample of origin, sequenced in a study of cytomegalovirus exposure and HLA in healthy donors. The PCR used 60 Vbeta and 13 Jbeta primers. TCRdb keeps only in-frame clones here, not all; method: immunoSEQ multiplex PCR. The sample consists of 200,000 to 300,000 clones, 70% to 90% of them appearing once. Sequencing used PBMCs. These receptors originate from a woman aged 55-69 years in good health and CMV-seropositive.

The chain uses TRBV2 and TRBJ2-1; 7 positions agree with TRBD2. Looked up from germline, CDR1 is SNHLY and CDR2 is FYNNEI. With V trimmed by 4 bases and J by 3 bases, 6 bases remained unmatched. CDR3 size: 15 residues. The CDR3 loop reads CASSVTGGGYNEQFF. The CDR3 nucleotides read TGTGCCAGCAGTGTAACGGGGGGTGGCTACAATGAGCAGTTCTTC.

In nucleotides, the CDR3 is TGTGTCAGAAGCAGGAGCGAGGGTAGCAATCAGCCCCAGCATTTT. This encodes CVRSRSEGSNQPQHF. V is TRBV7-5 and J is TRBJ1-5. TRBV7-5 is classified as a pseudogene. The CDR3 totals 15 residues.

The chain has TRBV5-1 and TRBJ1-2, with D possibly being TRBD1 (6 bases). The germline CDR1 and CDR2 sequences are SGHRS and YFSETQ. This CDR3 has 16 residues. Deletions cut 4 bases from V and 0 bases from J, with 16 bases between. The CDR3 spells CASSQRSGGPNYGYTF. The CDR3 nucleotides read TGCGCCAGCAGCCAGCGTTCTGGGGGCCCTAACTATGGCTACACCTTC. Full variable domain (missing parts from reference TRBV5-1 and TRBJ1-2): KAGVTQTPRYLIKTRGQQVTLSCSPISGHRSVSWYQQTPGQGLQFLFEYFSETQRNKGNFPGRFSGRQFSNSRSEMNVSTLELGDSALYLCASSQRSGGPNYGYTFGSGTRLTVV.

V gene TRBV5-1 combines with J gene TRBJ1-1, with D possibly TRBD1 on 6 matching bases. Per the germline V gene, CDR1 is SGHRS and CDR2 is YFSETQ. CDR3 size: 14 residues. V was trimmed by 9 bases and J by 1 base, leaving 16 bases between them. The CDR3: CATKTGLGNTEAFF. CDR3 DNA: TGCGCCACCAAAACAGGGTTGGGGAACACTGAAGCTTTCTTT.

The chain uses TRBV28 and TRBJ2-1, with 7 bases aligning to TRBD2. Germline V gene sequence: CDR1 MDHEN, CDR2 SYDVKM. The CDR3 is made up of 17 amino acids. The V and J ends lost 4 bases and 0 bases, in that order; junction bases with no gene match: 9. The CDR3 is CASSSRTLASSYNEQFF. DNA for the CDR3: TGTGCCAGCAGTTCTCGGACACTAGCGAGCTCCTACAATGAGCAGTTCTTC. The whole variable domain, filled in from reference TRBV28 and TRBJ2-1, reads DVKVTQSSRYLVKRTGEKVFLECVQDMDHENMFWYRQDPGLGLRLIYFSYDVKMKEKGDIPEGYSVSREKKERFSLILESASTNQTSMYLCASSSRTLASSYNEQFFGPGTRLTVL.

The CDR3 loop reads CASSRYIGANTGELFF. The DNA of the CDR3 is TGCGCCAGCAGCCGCTACATAGGAGCGAACACCGGGGAGCTGTTTTTT. The genes are TRBV5-1 and TRBJ2-2; D is ambiguous. Trimming cost V 4 bases and J 0 bases, with 13 bases left between them. The CDR3 has 16 amino acids. The germline CDR1 and CDR2 sequences are SGHRS and YFSETQ. Combining the CDR3 with reference TRBV5-1 and TRBJ2-2 gives the whole variable domain KAGVTQTPRYLIKTRGQQVTLSCSPISGHRSVSWYQQTPGQGLQFLFEYFSETQRNKGNFPGRFSGRQFSNSRSEMNVSTLELGDSALYLCASSRYIGANTGELFFGEGSRLTVL.

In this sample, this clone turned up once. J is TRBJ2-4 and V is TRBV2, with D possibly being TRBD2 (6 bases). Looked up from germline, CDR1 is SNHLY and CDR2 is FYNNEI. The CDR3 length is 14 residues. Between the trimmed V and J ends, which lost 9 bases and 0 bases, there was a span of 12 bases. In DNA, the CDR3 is TGTGCCAGTGTTATGGGACTAGCCAAAAACATTCAGTACTTC. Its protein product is CASVMGLAKNIQYF.

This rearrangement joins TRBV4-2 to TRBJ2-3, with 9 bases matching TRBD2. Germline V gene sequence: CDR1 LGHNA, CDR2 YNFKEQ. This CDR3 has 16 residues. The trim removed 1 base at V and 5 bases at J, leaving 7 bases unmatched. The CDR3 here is CASSQGAGGLGDTQYF. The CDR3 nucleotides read TGTGCCAGCAGCCAAGGGGCGGGAGGGCTCGGAGATACGCAGTATTTT.

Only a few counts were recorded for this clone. The DNA of the CDR3 is TGCGCCAGCAAACAGACGGGACAGGAGACCTACGAGCAGTACTTC. Residues: CASKQTGQETYEQYF. The chain couples TRBV5-1 to TRBJ2-7; 8 positions agree with TRBD1. V trimming: 6 bases; J trimming: 2 bases; junction bases outside the gene matches: 10. The CDR3 covers 15 residues. CDR1 and CDR2 from the germline V gene are SGHRS and YFSETQ.

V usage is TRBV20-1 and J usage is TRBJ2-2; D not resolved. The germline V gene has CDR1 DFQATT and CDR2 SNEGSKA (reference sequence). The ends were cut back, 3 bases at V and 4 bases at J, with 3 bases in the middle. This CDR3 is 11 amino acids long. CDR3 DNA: TGCAGTGCTAGCAGCACCGGGGAGCTGTTTTTT. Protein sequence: CSASSTGELFF.

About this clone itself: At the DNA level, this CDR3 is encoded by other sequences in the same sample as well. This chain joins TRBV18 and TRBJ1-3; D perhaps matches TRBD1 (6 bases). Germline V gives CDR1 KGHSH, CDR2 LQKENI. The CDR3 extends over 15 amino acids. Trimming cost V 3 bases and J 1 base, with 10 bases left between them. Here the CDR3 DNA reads TGTGCCAGCTCACCTCTAACAGGGTCTGGAAACACCATATATTTT. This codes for CASSPLTGSGNTIYF.

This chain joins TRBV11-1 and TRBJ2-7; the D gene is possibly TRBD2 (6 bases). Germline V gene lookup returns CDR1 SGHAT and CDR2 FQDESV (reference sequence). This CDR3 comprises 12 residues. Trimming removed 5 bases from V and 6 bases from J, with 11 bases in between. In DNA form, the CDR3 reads TGTGCCAGCAGCCTCGGACTATTCGAGCAGTACTTC. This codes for CASSLGLFEQYF.

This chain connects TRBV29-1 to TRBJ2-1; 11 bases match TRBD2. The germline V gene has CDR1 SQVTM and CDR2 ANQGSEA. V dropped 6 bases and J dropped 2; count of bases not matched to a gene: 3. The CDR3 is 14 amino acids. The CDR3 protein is CSVQGLAAYNEQFF. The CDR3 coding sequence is TGCAGCGTCCAGGGACTAGCGGCCTACAATGAGCAGTTCTTC.

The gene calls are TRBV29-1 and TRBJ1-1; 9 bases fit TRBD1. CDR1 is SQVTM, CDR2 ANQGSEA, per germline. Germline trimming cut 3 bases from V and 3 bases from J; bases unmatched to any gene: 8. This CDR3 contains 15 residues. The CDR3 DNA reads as TGCAGCGTTGATACGGGACAGGGAGCGCACACTGAAGCTTTCTTT. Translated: CSVDTGQGAHTEAFF.

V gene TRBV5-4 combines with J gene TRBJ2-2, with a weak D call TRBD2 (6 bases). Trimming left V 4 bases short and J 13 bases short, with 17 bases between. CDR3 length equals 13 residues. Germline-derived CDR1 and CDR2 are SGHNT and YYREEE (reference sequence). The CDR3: CASSPRDSQGLFF. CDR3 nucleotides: TGTGCCAGCAGCCCCCGGGACTCCCAAGGGCTGTTTTTT.

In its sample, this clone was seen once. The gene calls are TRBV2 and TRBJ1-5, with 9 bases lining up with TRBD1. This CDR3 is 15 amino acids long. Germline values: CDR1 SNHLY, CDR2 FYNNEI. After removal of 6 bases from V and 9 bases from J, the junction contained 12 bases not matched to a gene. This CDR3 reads CASSRLTGGFWPQHF. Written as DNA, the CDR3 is TGTGCCAGCAGCCGGCTAACAGGGGGCTTTTGGCCCCAGCATTTT.

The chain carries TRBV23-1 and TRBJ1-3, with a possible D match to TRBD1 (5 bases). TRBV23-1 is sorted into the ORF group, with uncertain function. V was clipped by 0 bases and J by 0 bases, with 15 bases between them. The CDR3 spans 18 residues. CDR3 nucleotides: TGCGCCAGCAGTCAATCGAAAAAGGGAAGGGGCTCTGGAAACACCATATATTTT. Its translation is CASSQSKKGRGSGNTIYF.

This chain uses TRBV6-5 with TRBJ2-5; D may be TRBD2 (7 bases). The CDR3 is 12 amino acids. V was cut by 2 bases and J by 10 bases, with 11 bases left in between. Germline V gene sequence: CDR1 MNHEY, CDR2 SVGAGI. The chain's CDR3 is CASSYRGGRQYF. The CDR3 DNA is TGTGCCAGCAGTTACCGCGGGGGCCGCCAGTACTTC.

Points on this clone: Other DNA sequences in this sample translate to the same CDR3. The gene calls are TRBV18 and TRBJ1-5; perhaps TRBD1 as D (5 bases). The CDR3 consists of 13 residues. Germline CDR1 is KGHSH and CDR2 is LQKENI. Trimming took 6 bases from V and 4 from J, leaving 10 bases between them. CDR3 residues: CASSPGQNQPQHF. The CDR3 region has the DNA TGTGCCAGCTCTCCTGGACAAAATCAGCCCCAGCATTTT.

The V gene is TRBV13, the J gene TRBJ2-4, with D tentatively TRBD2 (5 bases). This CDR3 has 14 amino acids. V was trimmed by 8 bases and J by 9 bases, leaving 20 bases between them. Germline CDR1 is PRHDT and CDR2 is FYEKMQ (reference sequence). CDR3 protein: CASCPQNGGSIQYF. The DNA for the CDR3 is TGTGCCAGCTGCCCTCAGAACGGAGGCAGCATTCAGTACTTC.

The CDR3 is CAWRSFTDTQYF. CDR3 bases: TGTGCCTGGAGATCCTTCACAGATACGCAGTATTTT. The rearrangement joins TRBV30 to TRBJ2-3; D not certain. Germline V gene lookup returns CDR1 GTSNPN and CDR2 SVGIG (reference sequence). This CDR3 is 12 amino acids long. V lost 3 bases and J 2 bases, leaving 6 bases between the germline ends.

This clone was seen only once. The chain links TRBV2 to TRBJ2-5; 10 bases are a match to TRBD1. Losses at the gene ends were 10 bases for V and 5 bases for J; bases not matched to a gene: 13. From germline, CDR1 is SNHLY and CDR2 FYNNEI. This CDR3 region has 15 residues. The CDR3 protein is CANNRDRGMGETQYF. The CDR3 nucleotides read TGTGCCAACAACCGGGACAGGGGCATGGGGGAGACCCAGTACTTC.

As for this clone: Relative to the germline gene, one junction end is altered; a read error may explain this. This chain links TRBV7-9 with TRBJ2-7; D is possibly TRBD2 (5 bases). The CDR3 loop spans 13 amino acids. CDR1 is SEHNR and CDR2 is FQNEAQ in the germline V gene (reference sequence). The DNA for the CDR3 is TGTTCCAGCCGCCCTCCGGGGTCCTACGAGCAGTACTTC. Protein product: CSSRPPGSYEQYF.

The CDR3 DNA reads as TGTGCCAGCAGCTTGGCCGGACAGGCGGTCTACAATGAGCAGTTCTTC. Protein: CASSLAGQAVYNEQFF. The chain carries TRBV5-4 and TRBJ2-1; 7 bases are shared with TRBD1. The CDR3 spans 16 residues. V shed 0 bases, J shed 3 bases, and the junction held 6 bases outside the gene matches. Germline V gives CDR1 SGHNT, CDR2 YYREEE (reference sequence).

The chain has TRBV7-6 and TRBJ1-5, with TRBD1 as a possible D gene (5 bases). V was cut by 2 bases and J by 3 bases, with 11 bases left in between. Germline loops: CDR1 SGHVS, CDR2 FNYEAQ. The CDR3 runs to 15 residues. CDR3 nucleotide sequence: TGTGCCAGCAGCTTACATTCGGGGGACAATCAGCCCCAGCATTTT. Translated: CASSLHSGDNQPQHF. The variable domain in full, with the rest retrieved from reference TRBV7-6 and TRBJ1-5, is GAGVSQSPRYKVTKRGQDVALRCDPISGHVSLYWYRQALGQGPEFLTYFNYEAQQDKSGLPNDRFSAERPEGSISTLTIQRTEQRDSAMYRCASSLHSGDNQPQHFGDGTRLSIL.

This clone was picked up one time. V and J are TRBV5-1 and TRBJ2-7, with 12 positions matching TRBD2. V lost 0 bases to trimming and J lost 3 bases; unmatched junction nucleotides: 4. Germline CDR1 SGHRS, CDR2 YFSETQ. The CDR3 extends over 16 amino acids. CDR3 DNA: TGCGCCAGCAGCTTGGCTAGCGGGAGGGCCGTCTACGAGCAGTACTTC. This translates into CASSLASGRAVYEQYF.

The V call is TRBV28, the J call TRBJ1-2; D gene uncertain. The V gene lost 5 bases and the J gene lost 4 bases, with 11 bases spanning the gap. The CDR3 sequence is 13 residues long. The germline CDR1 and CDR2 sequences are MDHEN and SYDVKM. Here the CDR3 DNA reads TGTGCCAGCAGTCAAGACACATCCTATGGCTACACCTTC. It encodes CASSQDTSYGYTF.

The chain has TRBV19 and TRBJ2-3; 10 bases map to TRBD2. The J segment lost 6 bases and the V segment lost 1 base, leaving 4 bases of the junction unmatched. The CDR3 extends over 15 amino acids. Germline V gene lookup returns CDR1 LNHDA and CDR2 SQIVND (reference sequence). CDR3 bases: TGTGCCAGTAGTATAGCAGCGGGAGGGTCTGATACGCAGTATTTT. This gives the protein CASSIAAGGSDTQYF.